This is a list of T cell receptor beta chains from one sample in a study of blood T cell repertoires in COVID-19. Assay: immunoSEQ multiplex PCR; the TCRdb copy retains only in-frame clones and omits some. The sample includes 150,000 to 190,000 clones, around 80% of them seen just once. The specimen sequenced was peripheral blood. These receptors all stem from a woman aged 50 to 60 with acute or convalescent COVID-19. Both conserved end residues are part of each CDR3. A D gene is named only where the DNA matches it firmly. Not every row has a clone size; where given, it reads once, few, many or a size class.

>TRBJ1-1|-|TRBV29-1|TRBD1
CSVDETGGSGMNTEAFF
TGCAGCGTTGATGAGACAGGGGGATCGGGCATGAACACTGAAGCTTTCTTT
>TRBJ2-2|-|TRBV5-6|-
CASSLVRSGELFF
TGTGCCAGCAGCTTGGTTAGATCCGGGGAGCTGTTTTTT
>TRBJ1-5|-|TRBV6-5|TRBD1
CASRMDRAGPQHF
TGTGCTAGCCGAATGGACAGGGCAGGGCCCCAGCATTTT
>TRBJ1-6|-|TRBV5-1|-
CASRSDSPLHF
TGCGCCAGCCGATCGGATTCACCCCTCCACTTT
>TRBJ1-3|few|TRBV5-1|-
CASSLVEGSGNTIYF
TGCGCCAGCAGCTTGGTGGAGGGTTCGGGAAACACCATATATTTT
>TRBJ1-5|-|TRBV10-3|TRBD1
CAIREGTASGLGNQPQHF
TGTGCCATCAGGGAAGGGACAGCGTCTGGTTTGGGCAATCAGCCCCAGCATTTT
>TRBJ2-1|-|TRBV11-2|-
CASSLGAGLSSYNEQFF
TGTGCCAGCAGCTTAGGTGCGGGACTGAGCTCCTACAATGAGCAGTTCTTC
>TRBJ2-1|-|TRBV19|TRBD2
CASSTGTSGSYNEQFF
TGTGCCAGTAGTACCGGGACTAGCGGGAGCTACAATGAGCAGTTCTTC
>TRBJ1-1|once|TRBV11-2|TRBD1
CASSSWQQGARTEAFF
TGTGCCAGCAGCTCGTGGCAACAGGGGGCGCGCACTGAAGCTTTCTTT
>TRBJ2-7|-|TRBV4-3|-
CASSHLRQAHSYEQYF
TGCGCCAGCAGCCACCTAAGACAGGCCCACTCCTACGAGCAGTACTTC
>TRBJ2-7|-|TRBV7-2|-
CASSLGQRELSYEQYF
TGTGCCAGCAGCTTAGGGCAACGGGAGCTCTCCTACGAGCAGTACTTC
>TRBJ2-5|-|TRBV18|TRBD2
CASSPIGGGAETQYF
TGTGCCAGCTCACCCATCGGCGGGGGGGCGGAGACCCAGTACTTC
>TRBJ2-2|-|TRBV11-3|TRBD1
CASSSGQGPGELFF
TGTGCCAGCAGCTCTGGACAGGGGCCCGGGGAGCTGTTTTTT
>TRBJ2-1|-|TRBV9|TRBD1
CASSEGMGGQGRNEQFF
TGTGCCAGCAGCGAAGGGATGGGGGGACAGGGTCGCAATGAGCAGTTCTTC
>TRBJ2-1|-|TRBV7-2|TRBD2
CASSQSSGRADNEQFF
TGTGCCAGCAGCCAGTCTAGCGGGAGGGCTGACAATGAGCAGTTCTTC
>TRBJ2-3|-|TRBV9|-
CASSVGRQQDTDTQYF
TGTGCCAGCAGCGTAGGGCGACAACAAGACACAGATACGCAGTATTTT
>TRBJ1-4|-|TRBV4-3|TRBD1
CASSQVVGQSATNEKLFF
TGCGCCAGCAGCCAAGTTGTGGGACAGAGTGCAACTAATGAAAAACTGTTTTTT
>TRBJ2-1|-|TRBV2|TRBD1
CASRGQGYHNEQFF
TGTGCCAGCAGGGGACAGGGTTATCACAATGAGCAGTTCTTC
>TRBJ2-3|-|TRBV25-1|-
CASSDKKSTDTQYF
TGTGCCAGCAGTGATAAAAAAAGCACAGATACGCAGTATTTT
>TRBJ1-1|-|TRBV18|TRBD1
CASSPVRGGVNTEAFF
TGTGCCAGCTCACCCGTTAGAGGGGGCGTCAACACTGAAGCTTTCTTT
>TRBJ2-3|-|TRBV7-7|-
CASSLGGGQRRADTQYF
TGTGCCAGCAGCTTAGGTGGCGGGCAACGGCGCGCAGATACGCAGTATTTT
>TRBJ1-5|-|TRBV5-3|-
CARSPPGGNQPQHF
TGTGCCAGAAGCCCGCCGGGGGGGAATCAGCCCCAGCATTTT
>TRBJ2-7|-|TRBV6-5|-
CASSYDVGGIYEQYF
TGTGCCAGCAGTTACGATGTCGGGGGTATCTACGAGCAGTACTTC
>TRBJ1-2|-|TRBV3-1/TRBV3-2|-
CASSQEYTMYGYTF
TGTGCCAGCAGCCAAGAATACACGATGTATGGCTACACCTTC
>TRBJ1-6|-|TRBV18|-
CASSPSPHNNSPLHF
TGTGCCAGCTCACCAAGTCCACATAATAATTCACCCCTCCACTTT
>TRBJ2-3|-|TRBV29-1|-
CSVEEGADTQYF
TGCAGCGTTGAAGAAGGGGCAGATACGCAGTATTTT
>TRBJ2-5|few|TRBV19|TRBD2
CASSIGLAGGETQYF
TGTGCCAGTAGTATAGGGCTAGCGGGGGGAGAGACCCAGTACTTC
>TRBJ2-2|-|TRBV10-3|-
CAIRQGGDTGELFF
TGTGCCATCAGGCAGGGCGGGGACACCGGGGAGCTGTTTTTT
>TRBJ2-1|-|TRBV4-1|TRBD2
CASSQVFRKTSGNNEQFF
TGCGCCAGCAGCCAAGTGTTTCGGAAGACTAGCGGGAACAATGAGCAGTTCTTC
>TRBJ2-7|-|TRBV7-2|TRBD1
CASSLALTGTGGARYEQYF
TGTGCCAGCAGCTTAGCCCTGACGGGGACAGGGGGCGCTCGGTACGAGCAGTACTTC
>TRBJ2-2|-|TRBV5-1|-
CASSSAGPGELFF
TGCGCCAGCAGCTCCGCAGGGCCCGGGGAGCTGTTTTTT
>TRBJ2-7|-|TRBV7-9|-
CASSLSSSSYEQYF
TGTGCCAGCAGCTTATCTAGTAGCTCCTACGAGCAGTACTTC
>TRBJ2-7|-|TRBV18|TRBD2
CASSFSGVSSYEQYF
TGTGCCAGCTCATTTAGCGGGGTCAGCTCCTACGAGCAGTACTTC